The 14 T cell receptor beta chains given below trace back to one sample, sequenced in a study of cytomegalovirus exposure and HLA in healthy donors. PCR amplification relied on 60 Vbeta primers (plus 13 Jbeta primers). Sequencing was performed with immunoSEQ multiplex PCR; in TCRdb, only in-frame clones are kept and a portion is missing. The sample holds 150,000 to 200,000 clones. The specimen was PBMCs. These receptors came from a woman younger than 30 in good health and CMV-seropositive.

The chain combines TRBV9 with TRBJ1-2; 9 bases line up with TRBD1. The CDR3 runs to 15 residues. Unmatched junction bases numbered 10, after V lost 4 bases and J lost 6 bases. Germline values: CDR1 SGDLS, CDR2 YYNGEE. DNA of the CDR3: TGTGCCAGCAGCCCCCCGACAGGGGGGCTTGATGGCTACACCTTC. This sequence encodes CASSPPTGGLDGYTF.

This chain connects TRBV20-1 to TRBJ2-3; D not resolved. The CDR3 extends over 11 amino acids. Germline CDR1 is DFQATT and CDR2 is SNEGSKA (reference sequence). V was trimmed by 3 bases and J by 6 bases, leaving 7 bases between them. The CDR3 loop reads CSARPGDTQYF. The CDR3 nucleotides are TGCAGTGCTAGGCCCGGGGATACGCAGTATTTT.

The V gene is TRBV6-1, the J gene TRBJ2-3, with TRBD2 matching 11 bases. The CDR3 has 17 amino acids. The V gene end was trimmed by 4 bases and the J gene end by 2 bases; junction bases not matched to a gene: 8. In germline, CDR1 is MNHNS, CDR2 SASEGT. The CDR3 nucleotides read TGTGCCAGCAGTGCTCCGGGACTAGCGGACCCCACAGATACGCAGTATTTT. It specifies CASSAPGLADPTDTQYF.

J is TRBJ1-1 and V is TRBV5-5; D is unresolved. The germline gives CDR1 SGHKS, CDR2 YYEKEE (reference sequence). V was clipped by 0 bases and J by 8 bases, with 8 bases between them. The CDR3 loop spans 12 amino acids. In DNA, the CDR3 is TGTGCCAGCAGCTTGGCCGGGTTGGAAGCTTTCTTT. Amino acid sequence: CASSLAGLEAFF.

This rearrangement joins TRBV27 to TRBJ2-7; 11 bases line up with TRBD2. Germline V lookup: CDR1 MNHEY, CDR2 SMNVEV (reference sequence). Trimming took 0 bases from V and 5 from J; bases not matched to a gene: 6. The CDR3 spans 16 residues. CDR3 protein: CASSLSSTSGVHEQYF. Here the CDR3 DNA reads TGTGCCAGCAGTTTATCGTCGACTAGCGGGGTCCACGAGCAGTACTTC.

J is TRBJ1-2 and V is TRBV9; D is unresolved. The CDR3 runs to 14 residues. V lost 3 bases, J lost 4 bases, and 13 bases lay in between. Germline-derived CDR1 and CDR2 are SGDLS and YYNGEE. CDR3 sequence reads: CASSAGMGSYGYTF. The CDR3 DNA sequence: TGTGCCAGCAGCGCCGGTATGGGGAGCTATGGCTACACCTTC.

The V call is TRBV2, the J call TRBJ1-4; no definite D call. Trimming took off 4 bases at V and 0 bases at J, with 15 bases between the two ends. Germline CDR1 and CDR2: SNHLY and FYNNEI. The CDR3 consists of 17 residues. The CDR3 region has the DNA TGTGCCAGCAGTGCTCGGGGAAGGCGAACAACTAATGAAAAACTGTTTTTT. Encoded protein: CASSARGRRTTNEKLFF.

The V and J genes are TRBV27 and TRBJ1-5; D possibly corresponds to TRBD1 (6 bases). Germline CDR1 reads MNHEY; CDR2 reads SMNVEV (reference sequence). This CDR3 is built from 15 residues. V gave up 2 bases and J gave up 4 bases, with 12 bases separating them. Written as DNA, the CDR3 is TGTGCCAGCAGTTTAGTATCAGGGGATAATCAGCCCCAGCATTTT. This gives the protein CASSLVSGDNQPQHF.

The chain is built from TRBV28 and TRBJ2-2; D is undetermined. The germline CDR1 and CDR2 sequences are MDHEN and SYDVKM. Deletions cut 7 bases from V and 7 bases from J, with 10 bases between. CDR3 length: 12 residues. CDR3 bases: TGTGCCAGCACCGGGTACGACGGGGAGCTGTTTTTT. Translation: CASTGYDGELFF.

The V gene is TRBV6-5, the J gene TRBJ1-2; D remains ambiguous. V lost 5 bases and J lost 3, with 13 bases in between. The CDR3 consists of 14 residues. Germline V gene data show CDR1 as MNHEY and CDR2 as SVGAGI. In DNA form, the CDR3 reads TGTGCCAGCAGTAGCGGTCCCCCTTACTATGGCTACACCTTC. This sequence encodes CASSSGPPYYGYTF.

The V and J genes are TRBV21-1 and TRBJ1-2; TRBD1 reflects the table's D call only, with no check against the DNA. TRBV21-1 is a recognized pseudogene. This CDR3 has 15 amino acids. The CDR3 DNA is TGTGCCAGCAGGACAGGGGGGCAACGACTGTGTGGCTACACCTTC. This codes for CASRTGGQRLCGYTF.

The CDR3 region is CASSLSSTRQETQYF. The CDR3, as DNA: TGTGCCAGCAGTTTAAGCTCGACTCGTCAAGAGACCCAGTACTTC. The chain recombines TRBV28 with TRBJ2-5; D gene uncertain. The CDR3 runs to 15 residues. Per the germline V gene, CDR1 is MDHEN and CDR2 is SYDVKM. Trimming left V 2 bases short and J 2 bases short, with 12 bases between.

The chain links TRBV7-9 to TRBJ1-1, with D possibly matching TRBD1 (6 bases). CDR1 and CDR2 (germline): SEHNR, FQNEAQ (reference sequence). The ends were cut back, 4 bases at V and 3 bases at J, with 15 bases in the middle. The CDR3 has 15 amino acids. CDR3 amino acids: CASSSGQLTYTEAFF. The CDR3 region has the DNA TGTGCCAGCAGCTCCGGACAGTTGACCTACACTGAAGCTTTCTTT. Together with reference TRBV7-9 and TRBJ1-1, the CDR3 gives the full variable domain: DTGVSQNPRHKITKRGQNVTFRCDPISEHNRLYWYRQTLGQGPEFLTYFQNEAQLEKSRLLSDRFSAERPKGSFSTLEIQRTEQGDSAMYLCASSSGQLTYTEAFFGQGTRLTVV.

The CDR3, as DNA: TGCGCCAGCAGGGCCGGGACTGAGAGCTCCACTATGAACACTGAAGCTTTCTTT. Translating it yields CASRAGTESSTMNTEAFF. The chain employs TRBV5-1 and TRBJ1-1, with a tentative D call TRBD1 (5 bases). The V and J ends lost 5 bases and 0 bases respectively, with 23 bases between them. Germline V gives CDR1 SGHRS, CDR2 YFSETQ. CDR3 length equals 18 residues.